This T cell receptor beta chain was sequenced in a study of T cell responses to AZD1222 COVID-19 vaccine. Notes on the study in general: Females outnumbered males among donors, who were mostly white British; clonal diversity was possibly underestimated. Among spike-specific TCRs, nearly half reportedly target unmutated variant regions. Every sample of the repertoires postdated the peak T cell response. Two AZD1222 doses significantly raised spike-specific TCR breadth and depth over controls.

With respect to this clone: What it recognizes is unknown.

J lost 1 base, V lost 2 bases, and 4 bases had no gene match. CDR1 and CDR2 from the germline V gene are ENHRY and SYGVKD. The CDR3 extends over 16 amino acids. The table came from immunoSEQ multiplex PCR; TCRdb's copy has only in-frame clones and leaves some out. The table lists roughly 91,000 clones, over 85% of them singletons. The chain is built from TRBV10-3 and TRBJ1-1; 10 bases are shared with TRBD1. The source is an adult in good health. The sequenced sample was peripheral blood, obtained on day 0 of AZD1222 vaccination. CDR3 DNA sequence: TGTGCCATCAGTGAGCCTGACAGGGGGCAGAACACTGAAGCTTTCTTT. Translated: CAISEPDRGQNTEAFF.